This T cell receptor (beta chain) was found in a study of vaccination and CD4 T cells after COVID-19. About the study: Overlapping SARS-CoV-2, HCoV-NL63, HCoV-OC43 and HCoV-229E spike peptides were used to stimulate cells.

Time point denoted: late sampling 161 to 241 days after vaccination in three convalescent patients. Treatment denoted: roughly ten-day PBMC culture with coronavirus spike peptide pools or control peptides (ViraFEST assay). Fresh replacement IL-2 medium substituted for half the medium on days 3 and 7. This clonotype was observed a handful of times. Its antigen is not identified. Overall study results and limits: Within convalescent individuals, 304 out of 307 vaccine-specific clones proved to be spike mono-reactive.

An Oncomine TCR Beta short-read assay was used to sequence the DNA from cultured CD4+ T cells. Investigators obtained genomic DNA by extraction from cultured CD4+ T cells. TCRdb used MiXCR to reprocess the PCR reads, holding one entry per CDR3 protein. The sample lists about 21,000 distinct CDR3 sequences; around 42% were seen once. Germline V gene data show CDR1 as SGHTA and CDR2 as FQGNSA. V was trimmed by 5 bases and J by 1 base, leaving 12 bases between them. The CDR3 is made up of 15 amino acids. The source was CD4+ T cells from blood, cultured in vitro, collected about 7 months after SARS-CoV-2 vaccination. This chain connects TRBV7-2 to TRBJ2-1; D is ambiguous. The clonotype comes from a human donor who had recovered from COVID-19. The CDR3 sequence is CASSDQDASYNEQFF. The CDR3 DNA follows: TGTGCCAGCAGCGACCAGGACGCTTCCTACAATGAGCAGTTCTTC.